This TCR beta chain comes out of a study of T cells in Graves' hyperthyroidism and ophthalmopathy. This clonotype was counted many times. What it binds is not known. V shed 3 bases, J shed 4 bases, and the junction held 6 bases outside the gene matches. The CDR3 consists of 15 residues. Germline lookup yields CDR1 KGHSH and CDR2 LQKENI. Thyroid ultrasound, orbital computed tomography, clinical symptoms, and serum thyroxine and TRAb underpinned diagnoses. TCR beta CDR3 regions were amplified from RNA transcripts. The HTBI primer set served for first-round RT-PCR of the TCR CDR3. MiXCR, run by TCRdb on the multiplex PCR reads, gives a single entry per CDR3 protein. Of under 550,000 distinct CDR3 sequences listed, 15% to 20% are singletons. General study findings and limits: Blood shared most expanded thyroid clonotypes above 0.001. With a median lead of about six months before onset, the model predicted ophthalmopathy.

The gene calls are TRBV18 and TRBJ1-2; 9 bases map to TRBD1. The sequence was obtained from a man aged 40-55 years with Graves' ophthalmopathy. The sample comprised blood. CDR3 sequence reads: CASSPETGGTYGYTF. CDR3 nucleotide sequence: TGTGCCAGCTCACCGGAAACAGGGGGCACCTATGGCTACACCTTC.